The 18 T cell receptor beta chains below were found in one sample sequenced in a study of radiation and T cells in renal cell carcinoma. Clones were sequenced by immunoSEQ multiplex PCR, and TCRdb holds only the in-frame ones, with some missing. Counted here are tens of thousands of clones, approximately 83% occurring once; the ten biggest clones make up 20% to 25%. Specified time point: blood 2 weeks post-SBRT. Regarding treatment: 15 Gy SBRT to primary tumor, nephrectomy 4 weeks later. The source material was blood, sampled from a patient whose treatment included radiotherapy and nephrectomy. These receptors were collected from a woman in her fifties or sixties with renal cell carcinoma.

J is TRBJ1-1 and V is TRBV4-2; unclear D gene. The CDR3 is 14 amino acids. CDR1 LGHNA and CDR2 YNFKEQ come from the germline V gene. Trimming took 4 bases from V and 7 from J, leaving 16 bases between them. The CDR3 spells CASSRGGSLGEAFF. Written as DNA, the CDR3 is TGTGCCAGCAGCCGGGGAGGAAGCCTCGGTGAAGCTTTCTTT.

The V and J genes are TRBV4-2 and TRBJ2-1, with TRBD2 identical over 9 bases. This CDR3 is built from 17 residues. Trimming cost V 0 bases and J 10 bases; bases outside gene matches: 13. CDR1 and CDR2 (germline): LGHNA, YNFKEQ. In DNA form, the CDR3 reads TGTGCCAGCAGCCAAGATCTGGGTCTAGCGGGGTCAGGCGAGCAGTTCTTC. It specifies CASSQDLGLAGSGEQFF.

The chain has TRBV25-1 and TRBJ1-4; D is perhaps TRBD1 (6 bases). The V gene lost 5 bases and the J gene lost 6 bases, with 19 bases spanning the gap. This CDR3 has 16 amino acids. Germline CDR1 is MGHDK and CDR2 is SYGVNS. CDR3 protein: CASSLPGGVGHEKLFF. The CDR3 coding sequence is TGTGCCAGCAGTCTCCCCGGGGGCGTTGGGCATGAAAAACTGTTTTTT.

This chain connects TRBV19 to TRBJ2-1; 10 nucleotides line up with TRBD2. V lost 6 bases and J lost 7; bases outside the gene matches: 9. Germline-derived CDR1 and CDR2 are LNHDA and SQIVND (reference sequence). This CDR3 is built from 15 residues. The CDR3 sequence: CASSKGLAEGNEQFF. CDR3 nucleotides: TGTGCCAGTAGCAAAGGACTAGCGGAAGGAAATGAGCAGTTCTTC.

The chain carries TRBV5-1 and TRBJ1-4, with D uncertain. In germline, CDR1 is SGHRS, CDR2 YFSETQ. Deletions cut 5 bases from V and 0 bases from J, with 14 bases between. The CDR3 is 16 residues long. This chain's CDR3 is CASRWQTDSTNEKLFF. CDR3 in DNA: TGCGCCAGCAGGTGGCAGACCGATTCAACTAATGAAAAACTGTTTTTT.

This clone came up once. The genes are TRBV18 and TRBJ1-2; 7 nucleotides match TRBD1. The CDR3 extends over 14 amino acids. After removal of 6 bases from V and 4 bases from J, the junction contained 8 bases not matched to a gene. The germline V gene encodes CDR1 KGHSH and CDR2 LQKENI. CDR3 DNA sequence: TGTGCCAGCTCTCCCGACAGGGAATCCTATGGCTACACCTTC. It codes for CASSPDRESYGYTF.

This rearrangement joins TRBV7-9 to TRBJ2-3; D unresolved. CDR3 length: 10 residues. V was shortened by 5 bases and J by 3 bases, with 0 bases between the two germline ends. Germline V lookup: CDR1 SEHNR, CDR2 FQNEAQ (reference sequence). The DNA for the CDR3 is TGTGCCAGCAGCACAGATACGCAGTATTTT. As protein: CASSTDTQYF.

CDR3 nucleotide sequence: TGTGCCAGCAGTTTAGGACCCGGTCTCCGAGGGGGTATTGAGCAGTTCTTC. Its protein product is CASSLGPGLRGGIEQFF. J is TRBJ2-1 and V is TRBV28; D is perhaps TRBD1 (6 bases). Germline V gene sequence: CDR1 MDHEN, CDR2 SYDVKM. The V end was cut by 2 bases, the J end by 9 bases, with 23 bases between. The CDR3 totals 17 residues.

The chain is built from TRBV13 and TRBJ2-3, with D unresolved. The CDR3 is 14 amino acids. In germline, CDR1 is PRHDT, CDR2 FYEKMQ (reference sequence). Trimming took off 4 bases at V and 0 bases at J, with 8 bases between the two ends. The DNA of the CDR3 is TGTGCCAGCAGCTCCGAGGACAGCACAGATACGCAGTATTTT. It specifies CASSSEDSTDTQYF.

The V gene is TRBV5-1, the J gene TRBJ1-6, with no clear D. Germline V gene lookup returns CDR1 SGHRS and CDR2 YFSETQ. The CDR3 loop spans 12 amino acids. Trimming shortened V by 2 bases and J by 7 bases, and 4 bases separated the two germline ends. CDR3 sequence (DNA): TGCGCCAGCAGCTTCCCGAATTCACCCCTCCACTTT. Translating gives CASSFPNSPLHF. The whole variable domain, remainder taken from reference TRBV5-1 and TRBJ1-6, is KAGVTQTPRYLIKTRGQQVTLSCSPISGHRSVSWYQQTPGQGLQFLFEYFSETQRNKGNFPGRFSGRQFSNSRSEMNVSTLELGDSALYLCASSFPNSPLHFGNGTRLTVT.

The rearrangement links TRBV6-1 to TRBJ2-6; TRBD1 might be the D (6 bases). Deletions cut 8 bases from V and 1 base from J, with 12 bases between. CDR1 is MNHNS and CDR2 is SASEGT in the germline V gene. This CDR3 contains 15 residues. This CDR3 is CASSGAVSGANVLTF. The CDR3 DNA follows: TGTGCCAGCTCAGGGGCAGTATCTGGGGCCAACGTCCTGACTTTC.

The CDR3 nucleotides read TGTGCCAGCAGTTTGGACAGGTTAGGCGAGCAGTACTTC. Encoded protein: CASSLDRLGEQYF. This sequence joins TRBV7-2 and TRBJ2-7; 7 bases map to TRBD1. Per germline, CDR1 SGHTA and CDR2 FQGNSA. V trimming: 6 bases; J trimming: 6 bases; junction bases outside the gene matches: 8. The CDR3 has 13 amino acids.

V usage is TRBV6-4 and J usage is TRBJ2-2; the match to TRBD2 covers 10 bases. The germline CDR1 and CDR2 sequences are MRHNA and SNTAGT. CDR3 length equals 18 residues. Germline trimming cut 1 base from V and 2 bases from J; bases unmatched to any gene: 7. CDR3 bases: TGTGCCAGCAGTGACTGGCCCTCACTAGCGGGAAACACCGGGGAGCTGTTTTTT. Amino acids: CASSDWPSLAGNTGELFF.

This clone was recorded only once. The V gene is TRBV9, the J gene TRBJ1-5, with 8 bases aligning to TRBD1. Germline trimming cut 2 bases from V and 5 bases from J; bases unmatched to any gene: 3. CDR1 is SGDLS, CDR2 YYNGEE, per germline. The CDR3 consists of 14 residues. In DNA form, the CDR3 reads TGTGCCAGCAGCGTCGGGGACAGGTATCAGCCCCAGCATTTT. This codes for CASSVGDRYQPQHF. Drawing the rest from reference TRBV9 and TRBJ1-5, the complete variable domain is DSGVTQTPKHLITATGQRVTLRCSPRSGDLSVYWYQQSLDQGLQFLIQYYNGEERAKGNILERFSAQQFPDLHSELNLSSLELGDSALYFCASSVGDRYQPQHFGDGTRLSIL.

The V gene is TRBV5-1, the J gene TRBJ2-3, with D uncertain. V lost 0 bases to trimming and J lost 3 bases, with 8 bases between them. Per germline, CDR1 SGHRS and CDR2 YFSETQ. The CDR3 runs 14 residues. In DNA, the CDR3 is TGCGCCAGCAGCTTGGCGACCTCTACAGATACGCAGTATTTT. It encodes CASSLATSTDTQYF.

This clone came up once. J is TRBJ1-4 and V is TRBV30, with TRBD1 matching 10 bases. Germline V CDR1 and CDR2: GTSNPN, SVGIG (reference sequence). V gave up 8 bases and J gave up 8 bases; unmatched junction bases: 11. This CDR3 has 14 residues. The DNA of the CDR3 is TGTGCCGGTCAACTGGGGACAGGGGACGAAAAACTGTTTTTT. Protein sequence: CAGQLGTGDEKLFF.

The chain links TRBV2 to TRBJ1-4; 9 positions match TRBD1. J gave up 6 bases and V 5 bases, and 4 bases lay outside the gene matches. Germline CDR1 and CDR2: SNHLY and FYNNEI. The CDR3 runs 14 residues. This CDR3 reads CASSWDRVDEKLFF. CDR3 sequence (DNA): TGTGCCAGCAGTTGGGACAGGGTAGATGAAAAACTGTTTTTT.

The V call is TRBV14, the J call TRBJ2-5; the match to TRBD2 covers 10 bases. The junction had 3 bases not matched to a gene; V was cut back by 1 base and J by 1 base. Germline V CDR1 and CDR2: SGHDN, FVKESK. This CDR3 region has 16 residues. The CDR3 DNA reads as TGTGCCAGCAGCCAAGCACTAGCGGGACCCCAAGAGACCCAGTACTTC. It encodes CASSQALAGPQETQYF.